Listed below are T cell receptor beta chains from one sample, sequenced in a study of T cell clones after liver transplantation. Measured with immunoSEQ multiplex PCR; TCRdb has only the in-frame clones, and not every one. The sample holds just over 9,000 clones; over 60% are singletons and the top ten take under 20%. The source material was CD8+ T cells from blood, sampled before liver transplant. The receptor source for this set is a human donor who received a liver transplant. CDR3s include the opening cysteine and the closing phenylalanine or tryptophan. Fields, in order: CDR3 DNA, CDR3 protein, J gene, clone size, V gene, D gene. A D gene is named only where the DNA matches it firmly. Expanded clones are given a class, and other clones once, few, many or no size at all.

CDR3 DNA: TGTGCCAGCAGTTACCCGACAGGGGGCAACACAGATACGCAGTATTTT; CDR3 protein: CASSYPTGGNTDTQYF; J gene: TRBJ2-3; clone size: .; V gene: TRBV28; D gene: TRBD1
CDR3 DNA: TGTGCCAGCTCACCTGGACAGGGCACCGGGGAGCTGTTTTTT; CDR3 protein: CASSPGQGTGELFF; J gene: TRBJ2-2; clone size: .; V gene: TRBV18; D gene: TRBD1
CDR3 DNA: TGTGCCAGCAGTCAGCAGGGTAACACTGAAGCTTTCTTT; CDR3 protein: CASSQQGNTEAFF; J gene: TRBJ1-1; clone size: .; V gene: TRBV11-2; D gene: .
CDR3 DNA: TGTGCCAGCAGATACCGGGACAGGGGAGTGAATGAGCAGTTCTTC; CDR3 protein: CASRYRDRGVNEQFF; J gene: TRBJ2-1; clone size: .; V gene: TRBV7-2; D gene: TRBD1
CDR3 DNA: TGTGCTAGTGGCTCAAACCTAAATACCTTGGGCGCTGAAGCTTTCTTT; CDR3 protein: CASGSNLNTLGAEAFF; J gene: TRBJ1-1; clone size: few; V gene: TRBV12-5; D gene: .
CDR3 DNA: TGTGCCAGCAGCTTAGAGGGCTCAGGCGAGCAGTACTTC; CDR3 protein: CASSLEGSGEQYF; J gene: TRBJ2-7; clone size: few; V gene: TRBV7-6; D gene: .
CDR3 DNA: TGTGCCAGCAGAGTGACAGGCGATAGCAATCAGCCCCAGCATTTT; CDR3 protein: CASRVTGDSNQPQHF; J gene: TRBJ1-5; clone size: .; V gene: TRBV6-1; D gene: .
CDR3 DNA: TGTGCCAGCAGTTTACAGGCGGTCGACGAGCAGTACTTC; CDR3 protein: CASSLQAVDEQYF; J gene: TRBJ2-7; clone size: .; V gene: TRBV27; D gene: .
CDR3 DNA: TGTGCCAGCAGCAAAGGGCTGGGGACTGAAGCTTTCTTT; CDR3 protein: CASSKGLGTEAFF; J gene: TRBJ1-1; clone size: .; V gene: TRBV7-3; D gene: .
CDR3 DNA: TGTGCCAGCAGCTTGGCGGTGGCGGCAGGAGATGAAGCTTTCTTT; CDR3 protein: CASSLAVAAGDEAFF; J gene: TRBJ1-1; clone size: .; V gene: TRBV5-8; D gene: .
CDR3 DNA: TGTGCCAGCTCACCCGGACAGGCTGAAGCTTTCTTT; CDR3 protein: CASSPGQAEAFF; J gene: TRBJ1-1; clone size: .; V gene: TRBV18; D gene: TRBD1
CDR3 DNA: TGCAGCGCAATTATCAGGGGGACACAGCCCCAGCATTTT; CDR3 protein: CSAIIRGTQPQHF; J gene: TRBJ1-5; clone size: .; V gene: TRBV29-1; D gene: TRBD1
CDR3 DNA: TGTGCCAGCTTGGACACGGAGACCCAGTACTTC; CDR3 protein: CASLDTETQYF; J gene: TRBJ2-5; clone size: .; V gene: TRBV25-1; D gene: .
CDR3 DNA: TGTGCCAGCAGCCAAGGGGACCGGGAGCAGTACTTC; CDR3 protein: CASSQGDREQYF; J gene: TRBJ2-7; clone size: .; V gene: TRBV7-9; D gene: .
CDR3 DNA: TGTGCCAGCAGTTTTACCCGGACAGCCAACTACGAGCAGTACTTC; CDR3 protein: CASSFTRTANYEQYF; J gene: TRBJ2-7; clone size: .; V gene: TRBV28; D gene: .
CDR3 DNA: TGTGCCAGCAGTTTAGGAGGAGACGAGCAGTACTTC; CDR3 protein: CASSLGGDEQYF; J gene: TRBJ2-7; clone size: .; V gene: TRBV28; D gene: .
CDR3 DNA: TGTGCCAGTAGTTGGCAGGGGAACTACGAGCAGTACTTC; CDR3 protein: CASSWQGNYEQYF; J gene: TRBJ2-7; clone size: .; V gene: TRBV19; D gene: .
CDR3 DNA: TGTGCCAGCACCGGACAGTCGAATGAGCAGTTCTTC; CDR3 protein: CASTGQSNEQFF; J gene: TRBJ2-1; clone size: few; V gene: TRBV27; D gene: .
CDR3 DNA: TGTGCCAGCAGTGACAGATACATGAACACTGAAGCTTTCTTT; CDR3 protein: CASSDRYMNTEAFF; J gene: TRBJ1-1; clone size: .; V gene: TRBV14; D gene: .
CDR3 DNA: TGTGCCAGCGGCGGTGGAAAGACGAACACCGGGGAGCTGTTTTTT; CDR3 protein: CASGGGKTNTGELFF; J gene: TRBJ2-2; clone size: once; V gene: TRBV7-9; D gene: .
CDR3 DNA: TGCAGCGTTGATTGGAACACTGAAGCTTTCTTT; CDR3 protein: CSVDWNTEAFF; J gene: TRBJ1-1; clone size: .; V gene: TRBV29-1; D gene: .
CDR3 DNA: TGTGCCAGCAGCTTAATTAGCGGCAGCACAGATACGCAGTATTTT; CDR3 protein: CASSLISGSTDTQYF; J gene: TRBJ2-3; clone size: once; V gene: TRBV7-7; D gene: .
CDR3 DNA: TGTGCCAGCACCACCGAGGGGGCTCACACCTACGAGCAGTACTTC; CDR3 protein: CASTTEGAHTYEQYF; J gene: TRBJ2-7; clone size: .; V gene: TRBV7-8; D gene: TRBD1
CDR3 DNA: TGTGCCAGCAGCCCAGGACAGGGGGACGCAGATACGCAGTATTTT; CDR3 protein: CASSPGQGDADTQYF; J gene: TRBJ2-3; clone size: .; V gene: TRBV7-3; D gene: TRBD1
CDR3 DNA: TGTGCCAGTCACGATCCGACCACTGAAGCTTTCTTT; CDR3 protein: CASHDPTTEAFF; J gene: TRBJ1-1; clone size: .; V gene: TRBV19; D gene: .
CDR3 DNA: TGTGCCAGCAGGGGACTAGCGGGCCCCTACGAGCAGTACTTC; CDR3 protein: CASRGLAGPYEQYF; J gene: TRBJ2-7; clone size: .; V gene: TRBV6-5; D gene: TRBD2
CDR3 DNA: TGTGCCAGCAGCTTCGGAGGGGGACGAGTGGAAGCTTTCTTT; CDR3 protein: CASSFGGGRVEAFF; J gene: TRBJ1-1; clone size: .; V gene: TRBV7-6; D gene: .
CDR3 DNA: TGTGCCAGCAGTTTCTCCCTGGGGGGACGAAGGGTTGCTTTCTTT; CDR3 protein: CASSFSLGGRRVAFF; J gene: TRBJ1-1; clone size: .; V gene: TRBV28; D gene: .
CDR3 DNA: TGTGCCAGCACTAGGGACATACGAGGCGGAAACACCATATATTTT; CDR3 protein: CASTRDIRGGNTIYF; J gene: TRBJ1-3; clone size: .; V gene: TRBV27; D gene: .
CDR3 DNA: TGTGCCAGCAGCTTATTGGGTCTAGCGGATGTTAAAGAGACCCAGTACTTC; CDR3 protein: CASSLLGLADVKETQYF; J gene: TRBJ2-5; clone size: .; V gene: TRBV7-8; D gene: TRBD2
CDR3 DNA: TGTGCCAGCAGCCGGACGGAAGGTAGCAAAGATACGCAGTATTTT; CDR3 protein: CASSRTEGSKDTQYF; J gene: TRBJ2-3; clone size: .; V gene: TRBV11-2; D gene: .
CDR3 DNA: TGTGCCAGCAGCCACGAATTAGCGGGCAATGAGCAGTTCTTC; CDR3 protein: CASSHELAGNEQFF; J gene: TRBJ2-1; clone size: .; V gene: TRBV7-9; D gene: TRBD2
CDR3 DNA: TGTGCCAGCAGTCCTCTCCTGGCGGGAACTAGCACAGATACGCAGTATTTT; CDR3 protein: CASSPLLAGTSTDTQYF; J gene: TRBJ2-3; clone size: few; V gene: TRBV28; D gene: .
CDR3 DNA: TGTGCCAGTACCTGGGGAGGACCTAATGAGCAGTTCTTC; CDR3 protein: CASTWGGPNEQFF; J gene: TRBJ2-1; clone size: once; V gene: TRBV25-1; D gene: .
CDR3 DNA: TGTGCCAGCCCTAGCGGGCCTAGCACAGATACGCAGTATTTT; CDR3 protein: CASPSGPSTDTQYF; J gene: TRBJ2-3; clone size: .; V gene: TRBV7-9; D gene: TRBD2
CDR3 DNA: TGTGCCAGTAGTATACAGGGAGGCGGAACACCCCTCCACTTT; CDR3 protein: CASSIQGGGTPLHF; J gene: TRBJ1-6; clone size: .; V gene: TRBV19; D gene: .
CDR3 DNA: TGTGCCACCAGCAGAGCGACTAGTTCCCCTACAGATACGCAGTATTTT; CDR3 protein: CATSRATSSPTDTQYF; J gene: TRBJ2-3; clone size: .; V gene: TRBV15; D gene: .
CDR3 DNA: TGTGCCAGCAGCGCGGGCCCCCCAGGGGGCTATGGCTACACCTTC; CDR3 protein: CASSAGPPGGYGYTF; J gene: TRBJ1-2; clone size: .; V gene: TRBV5-6; D gene: TRBD1
CDR3 DNA: TGTGCCAGCGAACGGGGGAGCGGTCAGCCCCAGCATTTT; CDR3 protein: CASERGSGQPQHF; J gene: TRBJ1-5; clone size: .; V gene: TRBV7-9; D gene: .
CDR3 DNA: TGCGCCAGCAGTGAGTCCGGGACTAGCGGGAGAGAGAAGCAGTATTTT; CDR3 protein: CASSESGTSGREKQYF; J gene: TRBJ2-3; clone size: .; V gene: TRBV10-1; D gene: TRBD2
CDR3 DNA: TGTGCCAGCAGTGAGTCCCCGGGGGGCCACGAGCAGTACTTC; CDR3 protein: CASSESPGGHEQYF; J gene: TRBJ2-7; clone size: .; V gene: TRBV6-4; D gene: .
CDR3 DNA: TGTGCCAGCAGCACGGGACAGGATATCTACGAGCAGTACTTC; CDR3 protein: CASSTGQDIYEQYF; J gene: TRBJ2-7; clone size: .; V gene: TRBV7-9; D gene: TRBD1
CDR3 DNA: TGTGCCAGCAGTCCCGCAAGCGGGATCGAGCAGTACTTC; CDR3 protein: CASSPASGIEQYF; J gene: TRBJ2-7; clone size: .; V gene: TRBV27; D gene: TRBD2
CDR3 DNA: TGTGCCAGCAGCCATGGGGGGGAGCGGGAGCAGTACTTC; CDR3 protein: CASSHGGEREQYF; J gene: TRBJ2-5; clone size: .; V gene: TRBV4-2; D gene: TRBD2
CDR3 DNA: TGTGCCAGCAGCTTAGGTCAGGGAGTCGGGGAGCTGTTTTTT; CDR3 protein: CASSLGQGVGELFF; J gene: TRBJ2-2; clone size: .; V gene: TRBV7-9; D gene: .
CDR3 DNA: TGTGCCAGCAGCATCGGGACTAGCGAAGAGACCCAGTACTTC; CDR3 protein: CASSIGTSEETQYF; J gene: TRBJ2-5; clone size: .; V gene: TRBV9; D gene: TRBD2
CDR3 DNA: TGTGCCAGCAGTGAATCTCCGGGGGGCACAGATACGCAGTATTTT; CDR3 protein: CASSESPGGTDTQYF; J gene: TRBJ2-3; clone size: .; V gene: TRBV2; D gene: .
CDR3 DNA: TGTGCCAGCAGCTTGTCGCAGGGGGCGTTGACTGAAGCTTTCTTT; CDR3 protein: CASSLSQGALTEAFF; J gene: TRBJ1-1; clone size: .; V gene: TRBV7-9; D gene: TRBD1
CDR3 DNA: TGCAGCGTTGGACAGGGCAGCACTGAAGCTTTCTTT; CDR3 protein: CSVGQGSTEAFF; J gene: TRBJ1-1; clone size: .; V gene: TRBV29-1; D gene: TRBD1
CDR3 DNA: TGTGCCAGCAGTTTAGCAGGCGCCTACGAGCAGTACTTC; CDR3 protein: CASSLAGAYEQYF; J gene: TRBJ2-7; clone size: .; V gene: TRBV27; D gene: .
CDR3 DNA: TGTGCCAGCCACGGAGGTGCCTTTGAGGCTTTCTTT; CDR3 protein: CASHGGAFEAFF; J gene: TRBJ1-1; clone size: .; V gene: TRBV27; D gene: .
CDR3 DNA: TGTGCCAGCAGCGTAGAGAGCGGGGGGGCCGGAGAGACCCAGTACTTC; CDR3 protein: CASSVESGGAGETQYF; J gene: TRBJ2-5; clone size: .; V gene: TRBV9; D gene: TRBD2
CDR3 DNA: TGCGCCAGCAGCCAATACCGGACAGAAGTTATTTATGGCTACACCTTC; CDR3 protein: CASSQYRTEVIYGYTF; J gene: TRBJ1-2; clone size: .; V gene: TRBV4-1; D gene: .
CDR3 DNA: TGTGCCAGCAGTGACTCGGGCGGGAGCTCCTACAATGAGCAGTTCTTC; CDR3 protein: CASSDSGGSSYNEQFF; J gene: TRBJ2-1; clone size: .; V gene: TRBV6-4; D gene: TRBD2
CDR3 DNA: TGTGCCATCTCGGACAGCTCTAACTATGGCTACACCTTC; CDR3 protein: CAISDSSNYGYTF; J gene: TRBJ1-2; clone size: .; V gene: TRBV7-6; D gene: .
CDR3 DNA: TGTGCCAGCAGTGCCTACTACGAGCAGTACTTC; CDR3 protein: CASSAYYEQYF; J gene: TRBJ2-7; clone size: .; V gene: TRBV28; D gene: .
CDR3 DNA: TGTGCCAGCAGTTACTCGGCCGGGACAGTTTACGAGCAGTACTTC; CDR3 protein: CASSYSAGTVYEQYF; J gene: TRBJ2-7; clone size: .; V gene: TRBV6-5; D gene: TRBD1